This T cell receptor beta chain comes out of a study of radiotherapy plus CTLA-4 blockade in lung cancer. Study-level information: Of the patients, 18% showed objective responses and under 40% attained disease control.

In chemo-refractory metastatic non-small-cell lung cancer, patients got ipilimumab CTLA-4 blockade together with focal radiation. Study results and limitations: Tumor-derived TCR clones expanded in blood after radiotherapy plus ipilimumab.

Method: immunoSEQ multiplex PCR; TCRdb's copy keeps in-frame clones and lacks some. The table records 77,000 or so clones, roughly 80% of them present only once. This clone was picked up one time. Its target is not known. The CDR3 loop spans 13 amino acids. V lost 3 bases and J 5 bases, leaving 10 bases between the germline ends. CDR1 and CDR2 (germline): MNHEY, SMNVEV (reference sequence). The V call is TRBV27, the J call TRBJ1-1; D might be TRBD1 (5 bases). The specimen comprised peripheral blood, sampled from a patient treated with radiotherapy plus ipilimumab. This receptor was obtained from a human donor with non-small cell lung cancer whose response to radiotherapy plus ipilimumab could not be evaluated. CDR3 sequence reads: CASSFGAATEAFF. For the CDR3, the DNA is TGTGCCAGCAGTTTTGGGGCAGCGACTGAAGCTTTCTTT.